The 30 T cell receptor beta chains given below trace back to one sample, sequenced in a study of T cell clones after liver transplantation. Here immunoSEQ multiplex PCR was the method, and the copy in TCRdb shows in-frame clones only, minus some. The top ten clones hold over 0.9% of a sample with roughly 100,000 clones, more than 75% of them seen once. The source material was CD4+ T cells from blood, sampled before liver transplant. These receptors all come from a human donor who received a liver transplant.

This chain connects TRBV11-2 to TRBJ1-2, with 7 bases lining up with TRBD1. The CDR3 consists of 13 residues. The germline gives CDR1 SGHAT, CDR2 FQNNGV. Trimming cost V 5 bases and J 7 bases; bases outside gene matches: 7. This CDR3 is CASSPDRDFGYTF. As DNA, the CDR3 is TGTGCCAGCAGCCCAGACAGGGACTTTGGCTACACCTTC.

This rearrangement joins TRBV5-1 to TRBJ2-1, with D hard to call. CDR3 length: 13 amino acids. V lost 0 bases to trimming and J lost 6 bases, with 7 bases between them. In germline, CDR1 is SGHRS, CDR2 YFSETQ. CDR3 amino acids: CASSLAGPNEQFF. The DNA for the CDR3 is TGCGCCAGCAGCTTGGCTGGGCCCAATGAGCAGTTCTTC.

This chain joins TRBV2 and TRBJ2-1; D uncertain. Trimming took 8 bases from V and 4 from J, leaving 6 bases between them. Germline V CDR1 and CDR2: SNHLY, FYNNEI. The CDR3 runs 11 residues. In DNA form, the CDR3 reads TGTGCCAGCGGAAATTACAATGAGCAGTTCTTC. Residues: CASGNYNEQFF.

CDR3 coding DNA: TGTGCCAGCAGTTCGTGGACAGGGGGGGAGAATCAGCCCCAGCATTTT. It is translated as CASSSWTGGENQPQHF. This rearrangement joins TRBV6-6 to TRBJ1-5; 10 nucleotides line up with TRBD1. V was clipped by 4 bases and J by 4 bases; unmatched bases: 7. Germline V CDR1 and CDR2: MNHNY, SVGAGI (reference sequence). The CDR3 has 16 residues.

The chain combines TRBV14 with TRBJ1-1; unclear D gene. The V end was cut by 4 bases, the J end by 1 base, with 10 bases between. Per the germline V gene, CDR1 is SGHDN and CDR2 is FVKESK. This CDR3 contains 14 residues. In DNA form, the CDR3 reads TGTGCCAGCAGCCGCTCGGATTCGAACACTGAAGCTTTCTTT. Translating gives CASSRSDSNTEAFF.

CDR3 protein: CASSPSTGGGETQYF. CDR3 sequence (DNA): TGTGCCAGCTCACCATCGACAGGGGGCGGTGAGACCCAGTACTTC. This chain uses TRBV18 with TRBJ2-5; 10 positions agree with TRBD1. This CDR3 is built from 15 residues. Per germline, CDR1 KGHSH and CDR2 LQKENI. Trimming at V came to 2 bases and at J to 5 bases, leaving 5 bases not matched to a gene.

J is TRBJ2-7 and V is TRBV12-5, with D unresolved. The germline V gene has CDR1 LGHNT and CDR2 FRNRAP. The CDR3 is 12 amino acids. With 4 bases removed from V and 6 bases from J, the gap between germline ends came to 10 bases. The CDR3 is CASGSDGGEQYF. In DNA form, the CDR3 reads TGTGCTAGTGGTTCGGACGGCGGCGAGCAGTACTTC.

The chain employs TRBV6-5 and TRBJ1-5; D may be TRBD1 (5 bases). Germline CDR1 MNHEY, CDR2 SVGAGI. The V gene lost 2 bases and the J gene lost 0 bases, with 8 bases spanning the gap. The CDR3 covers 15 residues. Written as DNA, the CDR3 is TGTGCCAGCAGTTACCGGGGGGATAGCAATCAGCCCCAGCATTTT. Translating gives CASSYRGDSNQPQHF.

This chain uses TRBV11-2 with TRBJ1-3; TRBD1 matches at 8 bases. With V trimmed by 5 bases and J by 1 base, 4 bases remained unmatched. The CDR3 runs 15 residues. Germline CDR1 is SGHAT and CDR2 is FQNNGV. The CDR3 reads CASSRRTGSGNTIYF. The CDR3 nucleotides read TGTGCCAGCAGCAGAAGGACAGGGTCTGGAAACACCATATATTTT.

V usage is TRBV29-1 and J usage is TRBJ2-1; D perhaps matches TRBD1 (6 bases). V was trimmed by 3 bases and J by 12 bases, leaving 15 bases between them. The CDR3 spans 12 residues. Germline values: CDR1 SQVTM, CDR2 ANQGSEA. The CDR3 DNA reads TGCAGCGTTGATTTAGGGGGTAAGAGGCAGTTCTTC. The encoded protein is CSVDLGGKRQFF.

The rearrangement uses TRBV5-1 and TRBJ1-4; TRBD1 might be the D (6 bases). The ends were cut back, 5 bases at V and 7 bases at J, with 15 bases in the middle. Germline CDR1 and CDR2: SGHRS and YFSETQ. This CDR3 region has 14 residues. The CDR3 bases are TGCGCCAGCAGTGACGGGGGCGCAGGTGAAAAACTGTTTTTT. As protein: CASSDGGAGEKLFF.

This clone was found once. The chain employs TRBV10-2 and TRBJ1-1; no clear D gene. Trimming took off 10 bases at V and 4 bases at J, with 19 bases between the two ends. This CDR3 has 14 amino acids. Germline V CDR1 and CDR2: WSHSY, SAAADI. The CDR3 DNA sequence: TGCGCCACCGTCCCCGAGGCTCGAGGCACTGAAGCTTTCTTT. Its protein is CATVPEARGTEAFF.

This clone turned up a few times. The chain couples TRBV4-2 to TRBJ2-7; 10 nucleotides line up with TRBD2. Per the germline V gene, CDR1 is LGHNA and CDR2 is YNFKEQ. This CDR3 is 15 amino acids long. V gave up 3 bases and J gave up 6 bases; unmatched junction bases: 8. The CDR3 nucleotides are TGTGCCAGCAGCCAGCTAGCGGGAGACCGGGTCGAGCAGTACTTC. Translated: CASSQLAGDRVEQYF.

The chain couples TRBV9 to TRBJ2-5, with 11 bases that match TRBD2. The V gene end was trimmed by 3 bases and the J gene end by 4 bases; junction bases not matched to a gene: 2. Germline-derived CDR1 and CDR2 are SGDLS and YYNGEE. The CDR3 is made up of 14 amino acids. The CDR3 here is CASSGLAGGETQYF. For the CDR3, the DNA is TGTGCCAGCAGCGGTCTAGCGGGGGGAGAGACCCAGTACTTC.

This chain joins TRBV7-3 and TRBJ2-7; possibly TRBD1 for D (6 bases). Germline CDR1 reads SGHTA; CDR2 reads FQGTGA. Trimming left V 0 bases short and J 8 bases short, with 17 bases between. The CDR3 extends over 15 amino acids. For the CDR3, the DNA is TGTGCCAGCAGCTTAACGGGTTTCAGGGGTAATAAGCAGTACTTC. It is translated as CASSLTGFRGNKQYF.

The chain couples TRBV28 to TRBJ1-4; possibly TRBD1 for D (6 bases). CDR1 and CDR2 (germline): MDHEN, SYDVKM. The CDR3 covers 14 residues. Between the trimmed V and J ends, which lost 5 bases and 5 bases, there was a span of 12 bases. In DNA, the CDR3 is TGTGCCAGCAGTCTCCCAGGACAGAATGAAAAACTGTTTTTT. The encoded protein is CASSLPGQNEKLFF.

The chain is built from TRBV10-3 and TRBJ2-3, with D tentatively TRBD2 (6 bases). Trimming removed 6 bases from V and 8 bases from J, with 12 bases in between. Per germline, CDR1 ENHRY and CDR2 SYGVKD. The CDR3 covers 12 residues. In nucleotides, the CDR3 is TGTGCCATCAGCAACGGGGGTCGTACGCAGTATTTT. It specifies CAISNGGRTQYF.

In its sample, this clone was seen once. In nucleotides, the CDR3 is TGTGCCAGCAGCCCTCAGACAGGGGGCACAGATACGCAGTATTTT. Protein product: CASSPQTGGTDTQYF. The chain uses TRBV7-2 and TRBJ2-3; 8 bases agree with TRBD1. The CDR3 consists of 15 residues. V lost 5 bases to trimming and J lost 1 base; unmatched junction nucleotides: 5. From germline, CDR1 is SGHTA and CDR2 FQGNSA.

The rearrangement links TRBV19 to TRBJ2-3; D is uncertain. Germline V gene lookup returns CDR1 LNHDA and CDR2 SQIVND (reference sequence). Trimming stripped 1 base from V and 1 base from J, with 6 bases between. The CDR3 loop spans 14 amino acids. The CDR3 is CASSIGQGTDTQYF. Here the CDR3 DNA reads TGTGCCAGTAGTATAGGGCAGGGCACAGATACGCAGTATTTT.

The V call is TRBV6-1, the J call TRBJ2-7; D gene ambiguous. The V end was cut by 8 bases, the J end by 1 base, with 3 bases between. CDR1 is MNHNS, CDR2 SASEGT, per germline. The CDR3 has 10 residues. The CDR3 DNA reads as TGTGCCAGCGCTTCCTACGAGCAGTACTTC. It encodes CASASYEQYF.

The CDR3 spells CASSDIAANTGELFF. The CDR3 coding sequence is TGTGCCAGCAGTGATATAGCGGCGAACACCGGGGAGCTGTTTTTT. J is TRBJ2-2 and V is TRBV6-1; D is perhaps TRBD2 (6 bases). From germline, CDR1 is MNHNS and CDR2 SASEGT. Trimming removed 3 bases at V and 0 bases at J, with 8 bases between. This CDR3 has 15 amino acids.

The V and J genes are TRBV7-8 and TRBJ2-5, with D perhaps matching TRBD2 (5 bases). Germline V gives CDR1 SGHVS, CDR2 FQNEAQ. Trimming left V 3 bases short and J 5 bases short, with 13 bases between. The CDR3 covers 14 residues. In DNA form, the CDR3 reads TGTGCCAGCAGCTTTAGTTGGGAGCGCGAGACCCAGTACTTC. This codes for CASSFSWERETQYF. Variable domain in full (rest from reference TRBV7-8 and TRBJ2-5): GAGVSQSPRYKVAKRGQDVALRCDPISGHVSLFWYQQALGQGPEFLTYFQNEAQLDKSGLPSDRFFAERPEGSVSTLKIQRTQQEDSAVYLCASSFSWERETQYFGPGTRLLVL.

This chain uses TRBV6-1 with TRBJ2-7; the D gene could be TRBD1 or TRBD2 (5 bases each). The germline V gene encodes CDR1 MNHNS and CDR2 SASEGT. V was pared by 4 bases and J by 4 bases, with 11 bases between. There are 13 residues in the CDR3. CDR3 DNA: TGTGCCAGCAGTGCTGAGGGGCCTTACGAGCAGTACTTC. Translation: CASSAEGPYEQYF.

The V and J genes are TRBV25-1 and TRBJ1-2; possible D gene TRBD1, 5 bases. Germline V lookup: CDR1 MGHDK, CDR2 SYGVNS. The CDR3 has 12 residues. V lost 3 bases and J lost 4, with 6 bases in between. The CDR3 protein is CASSDDSYGYTF. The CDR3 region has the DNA TGTGCCAGCAGTGATGACAGCTATGGCTACACCTTC.

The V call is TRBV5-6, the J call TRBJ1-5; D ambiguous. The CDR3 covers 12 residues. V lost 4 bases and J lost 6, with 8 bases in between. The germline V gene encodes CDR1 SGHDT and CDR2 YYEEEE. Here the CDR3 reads CASSGWGQPQHF. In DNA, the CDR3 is TGTGCCAGCAGCGGATGGGGTCAGCCCCAGCATTTT.

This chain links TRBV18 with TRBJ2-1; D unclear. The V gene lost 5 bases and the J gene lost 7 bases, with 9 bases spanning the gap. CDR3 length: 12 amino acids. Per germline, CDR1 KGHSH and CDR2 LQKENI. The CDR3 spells CASSTLGNEQFF. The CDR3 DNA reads TGTGCCAGCTCAACCCTGGGTAATGAGCAGTTCTTC.

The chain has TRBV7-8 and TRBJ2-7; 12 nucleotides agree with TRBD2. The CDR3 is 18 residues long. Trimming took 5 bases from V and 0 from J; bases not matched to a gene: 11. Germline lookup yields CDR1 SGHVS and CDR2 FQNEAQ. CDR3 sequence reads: CASSRRLAGVGYSYEQYF. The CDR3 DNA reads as TGTGCCAGCAGCAGACGACTAGCGGGAGTAGGGTACTCCTACGAGCAGTACTTC.

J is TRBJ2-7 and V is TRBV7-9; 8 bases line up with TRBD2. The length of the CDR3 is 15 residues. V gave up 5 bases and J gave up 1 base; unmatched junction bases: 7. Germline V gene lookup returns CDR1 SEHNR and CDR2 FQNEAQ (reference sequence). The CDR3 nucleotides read TGTGCCAGCAGCCCCCGAATAGCGGGGTCCTACGAGCAGTACTTC. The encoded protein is CASSPRIAGSYEQYF.

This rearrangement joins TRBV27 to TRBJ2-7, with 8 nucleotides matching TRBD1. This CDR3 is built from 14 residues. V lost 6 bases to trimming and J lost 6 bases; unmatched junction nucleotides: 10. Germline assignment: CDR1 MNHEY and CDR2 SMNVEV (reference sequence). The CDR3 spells CASRRDRGPLEQYF. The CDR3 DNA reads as TGTGCCAGCAGACGAGACAGGGGACCCCTCGAGCAGTACTTC.

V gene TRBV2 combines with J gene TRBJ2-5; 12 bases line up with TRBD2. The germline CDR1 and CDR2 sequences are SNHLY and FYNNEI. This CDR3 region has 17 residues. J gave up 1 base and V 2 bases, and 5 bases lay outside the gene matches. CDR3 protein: CASSEFASGRVQETQYF. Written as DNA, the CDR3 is TGTGCCAGCAGTGAATTCGCTAGCGGGAGGGTCCAAGAGACCCAGTACTTC.